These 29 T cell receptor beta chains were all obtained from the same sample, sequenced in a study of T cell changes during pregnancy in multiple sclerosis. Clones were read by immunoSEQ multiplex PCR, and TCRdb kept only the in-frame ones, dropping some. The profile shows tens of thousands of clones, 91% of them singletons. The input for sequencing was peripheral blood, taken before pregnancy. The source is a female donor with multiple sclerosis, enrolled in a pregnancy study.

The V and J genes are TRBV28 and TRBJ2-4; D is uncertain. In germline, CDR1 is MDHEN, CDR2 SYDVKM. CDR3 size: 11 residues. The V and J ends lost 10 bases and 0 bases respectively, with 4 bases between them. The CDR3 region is CATLAKNIQYF. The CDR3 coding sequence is TGTGCCACCCTAGCCAAAAACATTCAGTACTTC.

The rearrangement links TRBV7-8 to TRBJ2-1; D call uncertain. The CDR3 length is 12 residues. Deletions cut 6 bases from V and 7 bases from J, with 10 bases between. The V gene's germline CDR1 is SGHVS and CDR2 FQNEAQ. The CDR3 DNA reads TGTGCCAGCAGTCTTATTAGAAATGAGCAGTTCTTC. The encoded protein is CASSLIRNEQFF.

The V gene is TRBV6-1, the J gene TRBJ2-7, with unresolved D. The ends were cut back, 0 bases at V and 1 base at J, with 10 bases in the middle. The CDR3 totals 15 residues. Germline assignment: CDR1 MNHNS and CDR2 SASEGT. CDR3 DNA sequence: TGTGCCAGCAGTGAAGCAAGTCACCAGTCCTACGAGCAGTACTTC. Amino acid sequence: CASSEASHQSYEQYF.

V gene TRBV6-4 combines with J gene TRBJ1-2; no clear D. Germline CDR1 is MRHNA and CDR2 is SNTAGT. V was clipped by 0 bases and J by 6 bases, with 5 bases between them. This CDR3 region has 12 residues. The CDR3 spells CASSDSPDGYTF. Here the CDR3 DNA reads TGTGCCAGCAGTGACTCTCCGGATGGCTACACCTTC.

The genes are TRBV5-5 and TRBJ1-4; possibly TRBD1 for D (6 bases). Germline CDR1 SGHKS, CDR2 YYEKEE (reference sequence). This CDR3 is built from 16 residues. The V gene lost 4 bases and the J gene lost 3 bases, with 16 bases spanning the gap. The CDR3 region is CASSVGPQGANEKLFF. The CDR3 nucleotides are TGTGCCAGCAGCGTTGGCCCACAGGGAGCTAATGAAAAACTGTTTTTT. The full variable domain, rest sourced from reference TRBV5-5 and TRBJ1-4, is DAGVTQSPTHLIKTRGQQVTLRCSPISGHKSVSWYQQVLGQGPQFIFQYYEKEERGRGNFPDRFSARQFPNYSSELNVNALLLGDSALYLCASSVGPQGANEKLFFGSGTQLSVL.

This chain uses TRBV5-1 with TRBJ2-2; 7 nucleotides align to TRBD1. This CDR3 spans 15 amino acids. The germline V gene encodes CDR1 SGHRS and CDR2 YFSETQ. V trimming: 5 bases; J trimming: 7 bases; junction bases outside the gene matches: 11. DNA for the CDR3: TGCGCCAGCAGGATAACGACAGGGTCACTCGGGGAGCTGTTTTTT. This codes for CASRITTGSLGELFF.

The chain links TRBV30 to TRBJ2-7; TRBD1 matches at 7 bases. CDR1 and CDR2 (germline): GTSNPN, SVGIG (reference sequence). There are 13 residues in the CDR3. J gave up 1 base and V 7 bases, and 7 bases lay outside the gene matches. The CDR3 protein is CAFDRASSYEQYF. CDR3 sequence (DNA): TGTGCCTTTGACAGGGCGTCATCCTACGAGCAGTACTTC.

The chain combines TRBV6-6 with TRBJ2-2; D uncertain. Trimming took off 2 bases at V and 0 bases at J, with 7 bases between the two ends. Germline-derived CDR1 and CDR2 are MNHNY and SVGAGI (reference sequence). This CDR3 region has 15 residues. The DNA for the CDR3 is TGTGCCAGCAGTTACCAGGCAGCGAACACCGGGGAGCTGTTTTTT. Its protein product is CASSYQAANTGELFF.

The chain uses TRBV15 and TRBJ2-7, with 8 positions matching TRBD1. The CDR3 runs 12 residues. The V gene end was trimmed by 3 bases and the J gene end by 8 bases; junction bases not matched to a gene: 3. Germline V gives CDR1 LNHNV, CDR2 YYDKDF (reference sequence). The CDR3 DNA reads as TGTGCCACCAGCAGGCCAGGGGGCAAGCAGTACTTC. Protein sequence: CATSRPGGKQYF.

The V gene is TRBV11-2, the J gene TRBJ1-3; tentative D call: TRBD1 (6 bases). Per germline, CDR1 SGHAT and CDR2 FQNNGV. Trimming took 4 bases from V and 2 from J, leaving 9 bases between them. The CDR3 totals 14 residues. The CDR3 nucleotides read TGTGCCAGCAGCTCCGGACAGACTGGAAACACCATATATTTT. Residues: CASSSGQTGNTIYF.

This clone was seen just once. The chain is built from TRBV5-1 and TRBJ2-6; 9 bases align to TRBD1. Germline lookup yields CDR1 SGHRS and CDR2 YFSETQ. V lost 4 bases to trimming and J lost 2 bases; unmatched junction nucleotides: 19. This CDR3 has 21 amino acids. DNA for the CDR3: TGCGCCAGCAGCCTATTCTCGGGGACAGGGAGTTTCTCAGCTGGGGCCAACGTCCTGACTTTC. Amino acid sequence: CASSLFSGTGSFSAGANVLTF.

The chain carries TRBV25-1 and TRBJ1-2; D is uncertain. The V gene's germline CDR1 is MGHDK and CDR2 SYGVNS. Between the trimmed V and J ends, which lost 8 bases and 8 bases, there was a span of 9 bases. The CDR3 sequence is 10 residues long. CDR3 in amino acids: CASYNGGYTF. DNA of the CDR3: TGTGCCAGCTACAATGGCGGCTACACCTTC.

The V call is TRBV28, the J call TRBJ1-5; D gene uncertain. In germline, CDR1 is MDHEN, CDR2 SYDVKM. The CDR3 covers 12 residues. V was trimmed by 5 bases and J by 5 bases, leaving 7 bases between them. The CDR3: CASSLSYQPQHF. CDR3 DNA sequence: TGTGCCAGCAGTCTATCTTATCAGCCCCAGCATTTT.

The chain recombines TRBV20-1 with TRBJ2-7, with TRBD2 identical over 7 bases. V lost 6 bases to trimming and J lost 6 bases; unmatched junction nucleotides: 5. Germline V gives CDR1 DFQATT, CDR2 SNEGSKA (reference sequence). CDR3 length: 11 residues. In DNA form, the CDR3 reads TGCAGTGCGCAACTAGCGACCGAGCAGTACTTC. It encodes CSAQLATEQYF.

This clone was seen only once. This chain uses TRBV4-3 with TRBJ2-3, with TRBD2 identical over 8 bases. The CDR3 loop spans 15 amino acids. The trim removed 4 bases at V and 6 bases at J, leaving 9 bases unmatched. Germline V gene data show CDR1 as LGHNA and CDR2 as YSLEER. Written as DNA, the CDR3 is TGCGCCAGCAGCCCAAGGGTAGCGGGGTTGGATACGCAGTATTTT. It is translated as CASSPRVAGLDTQYF.

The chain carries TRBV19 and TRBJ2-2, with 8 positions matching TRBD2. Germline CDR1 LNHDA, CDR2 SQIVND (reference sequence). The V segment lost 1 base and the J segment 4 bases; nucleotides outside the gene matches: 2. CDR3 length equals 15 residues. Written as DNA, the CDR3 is TGTGCCAGTAGTATAGGACTAGCGAGCACCGGGGAGCTGTTTTTT. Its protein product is CASSIGLASTGELFF.

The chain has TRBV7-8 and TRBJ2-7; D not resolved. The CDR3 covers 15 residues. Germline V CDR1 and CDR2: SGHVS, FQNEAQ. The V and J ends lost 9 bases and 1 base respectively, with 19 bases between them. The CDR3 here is CASRSSRVSSYEQYF. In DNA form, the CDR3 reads TGTGCCAGTAGGTCGAGCCGGGTCAGTTCCTACGAGCAGTACTTC.

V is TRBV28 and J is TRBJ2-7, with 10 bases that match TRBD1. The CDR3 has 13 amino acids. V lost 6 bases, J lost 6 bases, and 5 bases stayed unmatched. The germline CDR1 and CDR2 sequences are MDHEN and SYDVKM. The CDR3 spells CASRGTGVGEQYF. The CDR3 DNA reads TGTGCCAGCAGAGGGACAGGGGTAGGCGAGCAGTACTTC.

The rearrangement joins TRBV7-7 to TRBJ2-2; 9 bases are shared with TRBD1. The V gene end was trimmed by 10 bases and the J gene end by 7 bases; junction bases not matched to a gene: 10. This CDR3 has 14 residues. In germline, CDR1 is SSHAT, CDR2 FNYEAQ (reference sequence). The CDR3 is CAILSHRGRGELFF. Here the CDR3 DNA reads TGTGCCATCCTATCACACAGGGGGCGCGGGGAGCTGTTTTTT.

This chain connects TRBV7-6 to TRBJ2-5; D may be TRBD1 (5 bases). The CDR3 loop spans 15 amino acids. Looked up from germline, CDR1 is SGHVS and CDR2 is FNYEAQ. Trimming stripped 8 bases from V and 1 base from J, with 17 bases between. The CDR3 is CASHAWVGAQETQYF. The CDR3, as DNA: TGTGCCAGCCATGCTTGGGTAGGGGCCCAAGAGACCCAGTACTTC.

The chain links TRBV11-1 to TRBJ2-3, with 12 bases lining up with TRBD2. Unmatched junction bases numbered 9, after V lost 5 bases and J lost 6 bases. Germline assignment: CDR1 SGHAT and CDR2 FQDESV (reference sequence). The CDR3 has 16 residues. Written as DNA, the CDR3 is TGTGCCAGCAGCAAAACTAGCGGGAGGAATTTGGATACGCAGTATTTT. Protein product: CASSKTSGRNLDTQYF. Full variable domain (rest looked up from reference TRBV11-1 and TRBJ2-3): EAEVAQSPRYKITEKSQAVAFWCDPISGHATLYWYRQILGQGPELLVQFQDESVVDDSQLPKDRFSAERLKGVDSTLKIQPAELGDSAMYLCASSKTSGRNLDTQYFGPGTRLTVL.

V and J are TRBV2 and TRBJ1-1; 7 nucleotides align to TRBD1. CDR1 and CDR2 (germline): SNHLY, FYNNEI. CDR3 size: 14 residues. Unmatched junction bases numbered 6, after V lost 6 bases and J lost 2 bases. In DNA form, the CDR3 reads TGTGCCAGCAGGTTGGCAGGGGGAAACACTGAAGCTTTCTTT. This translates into CASRLAGGNTEAFF.

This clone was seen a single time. As DNA, the CDR3 is TGTGCCAGCAAACCTTCCAGCAGCGGTTATAATTCACCCCTCCACTTT. Residues: CASKPSSSGYNSPLHF. The chain links TRBV19 to TRBJ1-6; D uncertain. CDR3 size: 16 residues. CDR1 and CDR2 (germline): LNHDA, SQIVND (reference sequence). Trimming took off 9 bases at V and 4 bases at J, with 19 bases between the two ends.

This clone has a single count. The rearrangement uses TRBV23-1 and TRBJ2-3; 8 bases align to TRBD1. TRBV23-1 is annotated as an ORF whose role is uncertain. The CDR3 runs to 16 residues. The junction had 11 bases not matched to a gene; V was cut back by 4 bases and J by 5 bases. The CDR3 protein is CASSPLTRRGQDTQYF. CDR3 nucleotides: TGCGCCAGCAGTCCTTTAACCCGCAGGGGGCAAGATACGCAGTATTTT.

CDR3 DNA: TGCGCCAGCAGCTTGGGGGATGCGGGGACAGGGAGATCCTACGAGCAGTACTTC. It yields the protein CASSLGDAGTGRSYEQYF. The chain is built from TRBV5-1 and TRBJ2-7, with 9 bases identical to TRBD1. V shed 0 bases and J 1 base; nucleotides not matched to a gene: 11. The germline V gene encodes CDR1 SGHRS and CDR2 YFSETQ. The CDR3 is made up of 18 amino acids.

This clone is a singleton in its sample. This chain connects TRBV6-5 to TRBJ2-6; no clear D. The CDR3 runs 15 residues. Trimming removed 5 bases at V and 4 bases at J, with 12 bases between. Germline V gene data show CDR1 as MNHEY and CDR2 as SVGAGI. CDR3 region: CASSPLWAGANVLTF. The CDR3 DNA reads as TGTGCCAGCAGTCCCCTTTGGGCCGGGGCCAACGTCCTGACTTTC.

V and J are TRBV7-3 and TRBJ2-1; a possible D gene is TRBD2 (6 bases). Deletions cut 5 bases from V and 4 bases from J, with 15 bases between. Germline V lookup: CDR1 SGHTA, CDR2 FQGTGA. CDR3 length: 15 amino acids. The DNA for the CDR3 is TGTGCCAGCAGCCCCGATCGGGCGGGGTACAATGAGCAGTTCTTC. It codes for CASSPDRAGYNEQFF.

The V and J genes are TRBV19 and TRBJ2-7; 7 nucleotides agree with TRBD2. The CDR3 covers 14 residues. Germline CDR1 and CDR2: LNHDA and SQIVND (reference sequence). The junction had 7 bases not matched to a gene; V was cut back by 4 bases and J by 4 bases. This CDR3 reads CASSTRGGRYEQYF. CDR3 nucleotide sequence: TGTGCCAGTAGTACTAGGGGCGGGAGATACGAGCAGTACTTC.

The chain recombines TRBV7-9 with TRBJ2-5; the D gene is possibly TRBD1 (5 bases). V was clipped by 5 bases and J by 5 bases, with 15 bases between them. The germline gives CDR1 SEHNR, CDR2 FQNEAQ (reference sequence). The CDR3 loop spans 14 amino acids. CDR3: CASSLGAVFETQYF. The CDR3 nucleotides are TGTGCCAGCAGCCTTGGGGCAGTTTTCGAGACCCAGTACTTC.